What follows are 15 T cell receptor beta chains derived from one specimen sequenced in a study of blood T cell repertoires in COVID-19. Profiling relied on immunoSEQ multiplex PCR, and the TCRdb table lists in-frame clones only, not all of them. Counted here are some 220,000 clones, around 90% occurring once; the ten biggest clones make up around 0.86%. The sequencing input was peripheral blood. The source is a man in his thirties or forties with COVID-19, enrolled during active disease.

V usage is TRBV25-1 and J usage is TRBJ2-5, with TRBD1 as a possible D gene (5 bases). The ends were cut back, 3 bases at V and 2 bases at J, with 10 bases in the middle. Germline V gene data show CDR1 as MGHDK and CDR2 as SYGVNS. The CDR3 has 14 amino acids. CDR3 in DNA: TGTGCCAGCAGTGATTCCCCAGGGCAAGAGACCCAGTACTTC. Its translation: CASSDSPGQETQYF. Complete variable domain (other parts from reference TRBV25-1 and TRBJ2-5): EADIYQTPRYLVIGTGKKITLECSQTMGHDKMYWYQQDPGMELHLIHYSYGVNSTEKGDLSSESTVSRIRTEHFPLTLESARPSHTSQYLCASSDSPGQETQYFGPGTRLLVL.

Comment on this clone: Other DNA sequences within the sample encode an identical CDR3. The chain employs TRBV3-1 (or the pseudogene TRBV3-2) and TRBJ1-5, with 7 bases aligning to TRBD1. Trimming cost V 1 base and J 0 bases; bases outside gene matches: 0. There are 15 residues in the CDR3. The germline CDR1 and CDR2 sequences are LGHDT and YNNKEL (reference sequence). The CDR3 sequence: CASSQGQGSNQPQHF. The CDR3 DNA is TGTGCCAGCAGCCAAGGACAGGGTAGCAATCAGCCCCAGCATTTT.

The genes are TRBV19 and TRBJ2-2, with TRBD1 as a possible D gene (6 bases). V shed 8 bases and J shed 5 bases, with 12 bases lying between them. CDR3 size: 13 residues. CDR1 is LNHDA and CDR2 is SQIVND in the germline V gene (reference sequence). The CDR3 DNA reads as TGTGCCAGTGGAAAACAGGGAACCGGGGAGCTGTTTTTT. The encoded protein is CASGKQGTGELFF.

This rearrangement joins TRBV30 to TRBJ1-3, with D possibly being TRBD1 (6 bases). The germline CDR1 and CDR2 sequences are GTSNPN and SVGIG (reference sequence). CDR3 length: 13 amino acids. The germline V and J ends were trimmed by 0 bases and 11 bases, with 14 bases remaining between them. CDR3 nucleotides: TGTGCCTGGAGTGTGACGGGGGGGGCCGCCATATATTTT. This codes for CAWSVTGGAAIYF.

This clone appeared a single time. This chain links TRBV11-1 with TRBJ1-1, with D hard to call. This CDR3 comprises 13 residues. Germline V lookup: CDR1 SGHAT, CDR2 FQDESV (reference sequence). V was clipped by 1 base and J by 3 bases, with 6 bases between them. Written as DNA, the CDR3 is TGTGCCAGCAGCTTAGGCCAGTACACTGAAGCTTTCTTT. Encoded protein: CASSLGQYTEAFF.

CDR3 nucleotide sequence: TGTGCCAGCAGCGGCAGGGACAATGAGCAGTTCTTC. This codes for CASSGRDNEQFF. V gene TRBV9 combines with J gene TRBJ2-1; perhaps TRBD1 as D (5 bases). V was clipped by 3 bases and J by 5 bases, with 6 bases between them. The CDR3 runs to 12 residues. Germline V gene lookup returns CDR1 SGDLS and CDR2 YYNGEE.

This rearrangement joins TRBV5-1 to TRBJ1-4; the match to TRBD1 covers 7 bases. The CDR3 is 15 amino acids. The V gene's germline CDR1 is SGHRS and CDR2 YFSETQ. The junction had 7 bases not matched to a gene; V was cut back by 3 bases and J by 5 bases. DNA for the CDR3: TGCGCCAGCAGCTGGGGTACAGGGGAGAATGAAAAACTGTTTTTT. Its translation: CASSWGTGENEKLFF.

The CDR3: CASSSGIWTGRMNTEAFF. CDR3 bases: TGCGCCAGCAGCTCAGGCATCTGGACAGGACGAATGAACACTGAAGCTTTCTTT. The chain recombines TRBV5-1 with TRBJ1-1, with 7 bases fitting TRBD1. The CDR3 consists of 18 residues. The germline CDR1 and CDR2 sequences are SGHRS and YFSETQ. V lost 3 bases and J lost 0; bases outside the gene matches: 14. The complete variable domain, with remaining parts taken from reference TRBV5-1 and TRBJ1-1, reads KAGVTQTPRYLIKTRGQQVTLSCSPISGHRSVSWYQQTPGQGLQFLFEYFSETQRNKGNFPGRFSGRQFSNSRSEMNVSTLELGDSALYLCASSSGIWTGRMNTEAFFGQGTRLTVV.

The V and J genes are TRBV12-5 and TRBJ2-3; D might be TRBD1 (5 bases). The CDR3 extends over 15 amino acids. Germline loops: CDR1 LGHNT, CDR2 FRNRAP. V was pared by 0 bases and J by 0 bases, with 7 bases between. The CDR3 DNA follows: TGTGCTAGTGGTTTGGTAACAGGTAGCACAGATACGCAGTATTTT. It yields the protein CASGLVTGSTDTQYF.

This clone was detected once. The chain employs TRBV19 and TRBJ1-5; the D gene is possibly TRBD1 (5 bases). The length of the CDR3 is 15 residues. The germline CDR1 and CDR2 sequences are LNHDA and SQIVND (reference sequence). V was trimmed by 2 bases and J by 2 bases, leaving 10 bases between them. CDR3 sequence reads: CASSIIPGGNQPQHF. In DNA form, the CDR3 reads TGTGCCAGTAGTATAATCCCGGGGGGCAATCAGCCCCAGCATTTT.

The chain is built from TRBV24-1 and TRBJ2-5; 7 nucleotides line up with TRBD1. Germline assignment: CDR1 KGHDR and CDR2 SFDVKD. This CDR3 has 14 amino acids. Unmatched junction bases numbered 8, after V lost 8 bases and J lost 3 bases. DNA for the CDR3: TGTGCCACCAACTTGACAGGGCCAAAAGAGACCCAGTACTTC. This translates into CATNLTGPKETQYF.

CDR3 sequence (DNA): TGTGCCAGCAGCTTGGCGGGGCTTATCACAGATACGCAGTATTTT. Its translation is CASSLAGLITDTQYF. The V and J genes are TRBV7-3 and TRBJ2-3; D may be TRBD2 (6 bases). V dropped 3 bases and J dropped 2 bases, with 12 bases sitting between them. The CDR3 is 15 residues long. Germline V gene data show CDR1 as SGHTA and CDR2 as FQGTGA.

V gene TRBV5-4 combines with J gene TRBJ2-1; 9 bases agree with TRBD2. With V trimmed by 1 base and J by 6 bases, 8 bases remained unmatched. CDR3 length: 16 amino acids. Germline loops: CDR1 SGHNT, CDR2 YYREEE (reference sequence). The CDR3 nucleotides read TGTGCCAGCAGCTTGATTGGCGGGGGGGCCGGCAATGAGCAGTTCTTC. Its translation: CASSLIGGGAGNEQFF.

In this sample, this clone turned up a few times. This chain uses TRBV5-1 with TRBJ1-2; D is possibly TRBD1 (5 bases). The CDR3 contains 14 residues. Germline CDR1 SGHRS, CDR2 YFSETQ. V shed 4 bases and J shed 7 bases, with 17 bases lying between them. CDR3 sequence: CASSAVQQVGGYTF. The DNA for the CDR3 is TGCGCCAGCAGCGCAGTGCAACAGGTCGGTGGCTACACCTTC.

Concerning this clone itself: Different DNA sequences within this sample yield the same CDR3. This sequence joins TRBV6-5 and TRBJ1-3; D is undetermined. Germline V gene sequence: CDR1 MNHEY, CDR2 SVGAGI. The CDR3 length is 15 residues. The V gene lost 2 bases and the J gene lost 0 bases, with 8 bases spanning the gap. The CDR3 DNA reads as TGTGCCAGCAGTTACGGAGGATCCTCTGGAAACACCATATATTTT. It encodes CASSYGGSSGNTIYF.